This T cell receptor beta chain was captured by sequencing in a study of cytomegalovirus exposure and HLA in healthy donors. Donors came from a validation cohort of over a hundred subjects, distinct from the first 666-subject cohort. Trimming removed 5 bases from V and 10 bases from J; junction bases left unmatched: 19. The germline V gene encodes CDR1 SGHTA and CDR2 FQGTGA. The CDR3 is 17 amino acids. Using immunoSEQ multiplex PCR, the repertoire was profiled, and TCRdb retains in-frame clones only, with some absent. There are some 190,000 clones in the sample; roughly 86% occur only once, and approximately 7% lies in the top ten. About this clone itself: Its target is not known.

Overall study results and limits: Confirmation was obtained in vitro that three CMV-associated chains are specific for CMV antigens. It was reported that the classifier diagnosed cytomegalovirus status with high specificity and sensitivity in both the original and validation cohorts. It was approximately 170 TCR beta chains that were listed as cytomegalovirus-associated.

The sequenced material came from PBMCs. The receptor was isolated from a man aged 30-40 years in good health and CMV-seropositive. The chain joins TRBV7-3 to TRBJ2-3; 9 bases are shared with TRBD2. As DNA, the CDR3 is TGTGCCAGCAGCCCCAGTCGAAGTCGGCGGGGGGGCGGCCCGCAGTATTTT. Amino acid sequence: CASSPSRSRRGGGPQYF.